This record concerns one T cell receptor (beta chain) sequence. This entry is derived from a study of blood T cell repertoires in COVID-19. About the study: COVID-19 samples collected from the United States, Italy and Spain covered acute and convalescent phases.

The method was immunoSEQ multiplex PCR; TCRdb's version includes in-frame clones alone and lacks a portion of them. The table includes about 69,000 clones, around 80% detected once. With 2 bases clipped from V and 1 base from J, the junction kept 3 bases outside the gene matches. Germline V gene data show CDR1 as LGHDT and CDR2 as YNNKEL (reference sequence). This CDR3 is built from 15 residues. This TCR came from a woman older than 75 with acute or convalescent COVID-19. The specimen was peripheral blood. The V call is TRBV3-1 (or the pseudogene TRBV3-2), the J call TRBJ1-1; 8 bases match TRBD1. Here the CDR3 DNA reads TGTGCCAGCAGCCAAAAAGGGACAGGGAACACTGAAGCTTTCTTT. Its protein is CASSQKGTGNTEAFF.